This TCR beta chain came from a study of blood T cells in healthy people across ages. Study-wide results and caveats: There were more naive CD4+ cells and higher diversity in long-lived donors than in aged donors.

On this clonotype: As yet, its antigen is unknown.

Using a J-beta primer mix together with a sample-barcoded 5' primer, a second PCR was run for 7 to 11 cycles. Each cDNA molecule received a tag from a template-switch adaptor that had 12 random nucleotides. TCRdb re-analysed the 5' RACE reads in MiXCR, keeping a single row per CDR3 protein. The table has roughly 1.5 million distinct CDR3 sequences, less than 45% seen once. The germline gives CDR1 MGHDK, CDR2 SYGVNS. Deletions cut 2 bases from V and 8 bases from J, with 13 bases between. This CDR3 spans 14 amino acids. This clonotype was obtained from a woman under 30 in good health. The sample was blood. This chain uses TRBV25-1 with TRBJ2-1, with a weak D call TRBD2 (7 bases). As DNA, the CDR3 is TGTGCCAGCAGTGAAAAGGGGGGGAGGGATGAGCAGTTCTTC. It yields the protein CASSEKGGRDEQFF.